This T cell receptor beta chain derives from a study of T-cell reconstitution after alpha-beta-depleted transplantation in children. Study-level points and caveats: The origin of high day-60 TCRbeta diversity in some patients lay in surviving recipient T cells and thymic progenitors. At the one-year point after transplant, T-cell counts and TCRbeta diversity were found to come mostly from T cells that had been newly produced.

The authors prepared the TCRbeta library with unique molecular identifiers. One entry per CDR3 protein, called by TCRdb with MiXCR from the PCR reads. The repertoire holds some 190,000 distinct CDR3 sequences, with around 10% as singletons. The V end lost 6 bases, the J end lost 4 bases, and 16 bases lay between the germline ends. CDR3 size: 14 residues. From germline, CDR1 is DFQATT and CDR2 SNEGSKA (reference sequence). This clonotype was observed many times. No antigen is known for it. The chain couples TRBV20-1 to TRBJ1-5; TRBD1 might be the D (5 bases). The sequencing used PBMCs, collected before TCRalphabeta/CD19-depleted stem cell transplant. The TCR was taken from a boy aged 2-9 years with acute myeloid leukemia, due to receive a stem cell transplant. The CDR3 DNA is TGCAGTGCCGGGGACGGAATGTTGAATCAGCCCCAGCATTTT. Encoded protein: CSAGDGMLNQPQHF.